A single T cell receptor (beta chain) is shown here with its context. The target antigen is unknown. This entry belongs to a study of CD8 T cells in ankylosing spondylitis. Trimming shortened V by 5 bases and J by 0 bases, and 7 bases separated the two germline ends. Per germline, CDR1 MRHNA and CDR2 SNTAGT. This CDR3 contains 13 residues. Findings and limits, study-wide: Characteristic, it appeared, of ankylosing spondylitis blood was a TCR beta motif of eight highly homologous variants.

Libraries for TCR beta were made by quantitative 5'-RACE with molecular barcodes. TCRdb re-called the 5' RACE reads with MiXCR, one entry per CDR3 protein. The table records fewer than 450,000 distinct CDR3 sequences, 15% to 20% of them present only once. What was sequenced was blood, either unsorted or a sorted T cell fraction (not recorded which). The TCR was taken from a male donor with ankylosing spondylitis. The chain links TRBV6-4 to TRBJ1-1; no clear D. The CDR3 DNA follows: TGTGCCAGCAGTCAGAAGATGAACACTGAAGCTTTCTTT. Protein sequence: CASSQKMNTEAFF.